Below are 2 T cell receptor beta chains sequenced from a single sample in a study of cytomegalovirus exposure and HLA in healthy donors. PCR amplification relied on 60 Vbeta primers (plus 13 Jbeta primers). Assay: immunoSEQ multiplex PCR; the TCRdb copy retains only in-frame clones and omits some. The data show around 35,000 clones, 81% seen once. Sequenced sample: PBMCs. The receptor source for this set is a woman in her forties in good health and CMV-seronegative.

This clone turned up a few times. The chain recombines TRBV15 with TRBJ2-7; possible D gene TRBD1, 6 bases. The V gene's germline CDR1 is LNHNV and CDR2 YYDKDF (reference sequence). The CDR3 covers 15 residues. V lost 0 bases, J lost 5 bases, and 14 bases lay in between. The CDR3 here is CATSRDRQVSHEQYV. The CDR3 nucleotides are TGTGCCACCAGCAGAGACAGACAGGTCAGCCACGAGCAGTACGTC.

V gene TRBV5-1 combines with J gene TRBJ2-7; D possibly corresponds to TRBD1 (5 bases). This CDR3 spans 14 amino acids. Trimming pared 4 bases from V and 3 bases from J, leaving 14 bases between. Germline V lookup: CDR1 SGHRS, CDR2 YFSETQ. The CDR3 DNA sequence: TGCGCCAGCAGCCCGGACGTGGGGCGCTACGAGCAGTACTTC. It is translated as CASSPDVGRYEQYF.